This T cell receptor (beta chain) emerged from a study of lymphopenia after photon versus proton radiotherapy. Study-wide points: Relative stability marked proton patients; photon patients lost diversity and naive cells. After lymphocyte nadir, photon-treated repertoires showed oligoclonal expansion, especially CD8+ Temra.

On this clone itself: Its target is not known.

The table came from immunoSEQ multiplex PCR; TCRdb's copy has only in-frame clones and leaves some out. The data show tens of thousands of clones, roughly four fifths seen once. Sample: peripheral blood, taken from a patient treated with proton-based radiotherapy. This TCR derives from a woman between 65 and 79 years old with pancreatic cancer.

Written as DNA, the CDR3 is TGTGCCAGCAGCGTAGGCACTAGCGGGTCGTACCAAGAGACCCAGTACTTC. Protein sequence: CASSVGTSGSYQETQYF. The rearrangement uses TRBV9 and TRBJ2-5; 9 nucleotides match TRBD2. The CDR3 spans 17 residues. The V and J ends lost 0 bases and 0 bases, in that order; junction bases with no gene match: 6. Germline V lookup: CDR1 SGDLS, CDR2 YYNGEE.